The rows below give T cell receptor beta chains drawn from one sample of a study of CD8+CD57+ T cells in acquired aplastic anemia. TCRdb re-called the reads with MiXCR, one entry per CDR3 protein. Of about 210,000 distinct CDR3 sequences in the sample, approximately 35% were seen once. The sequenced sample consisted of sorted CD4+, CD8+, or CD8+CD57+ T cells (not recorded which) from PBMCs. Receptor source: a human donor in good health, serving as a control. Each CDR3 is given with its conserved first and last residue. The order of the fields is J gene, clone size, V gene, D gene, CDR3 protein, CDR3 DNA. D genes are given only for firm matches. Clone size is stated in some rows and not others, as once, few, many or a class when expanded.

J gene: TRBJ2-1; clone size: .; V gene: TRBV11-2; D gene: .; CDR3 protein: CASSRRYRVYDEQFF; CDR3 DNA: TGTGCCAGCAGTCGACGGTACAGGGTTTACGATGAGCAGTTCTTC
J gene: TRBJ1-4; clone size: many; V gene: TRBV10-2; D gene: .; CDR3 protein: CASSDRGVSEKLFF; CDR3 DNA: TGCGCCAGCAGTGACCGGGGAGTTAGTGAAAAACTGTTTTTT
J gene: TRBJ1-5; clone size: .; V gene: TRBV29-1; D gene: .; CDR3 protein: CSVRHSHNQPQHF; CDR3 DNA: TGCAGCGTTCGACACTCTCACAATCAGCCCCAGCATTTT
J gene: TRBJ2-7; clone size: once; V gene: TRBV7-8; D gene: .; CDR3 protein: CASSQEDLPSYEQYF; CDR3 DNA: TGTGCCAGCAGCCAAGAAGACCTCCCCTCCTACGAGCAGTACTTC
J gene: TRBJ2-5; clone size: many; V gene: TRBV10-3; D gene: .; CDR3 protein: CAISQGETQYF; CDR3 DNA: TGTGCCATCAGTCAGGGTGAGACCCAGTACTTC
J gene: TRBJ1-3; clone size: .; V gene: TRBV5-4; D gene: TRBD1; CDR3 protein: CASSRGTVGNTIYF; CDR3 DNA: TGTGCCAGCAGCAGAGGGACAGTAGGAAACACCATATATTTT
J gene: TRBJ1-2; clone size: many; V gene: TRBV7-9; D gene: .; CDR3 protein: CASSFGGGGYTF; CDR3 DNA: TGTGCCAGCAGCTTCGGGGGTGGTGGCTACACCTTC
J gene: TRBJ1-6; clone size: .; V gene: TRBV24-1; D gene: .; CDR3 protein: CATGRGSLSYNSPLHF; CDR3 DNA: TGTGCCACCGGGCGAGGGTCCCTCTCCTATAATTCACCCCTCCACTTT
J gene: TRBJ2-1; clone size: .; V gene: TRBV12-3/TRBV12-4; D gene: TRBD1; CDR3 protein: CASRPGTGYNEQFF; CDR3 DNA: TGTGCCAGCCGACCCGGGACAGGCTACAATGAGCAGTTCTTC
J gene: TRBJ1-3; clone size: many; V gene: TRBV20-1; D gene: .; CDR3 protein: CSARTGDTIYF; CDR3 DNA: TGCAGTGCCCGAACCGGGGACACCATATATTTT
J gene: TRBJ1-2; clone size: few; V gene: TRBV28; D gene: TRBD1; CDR3 protein: CASSLTGPVGYGYTF; CDR3 DNA: TGTGCCAGCAGTTTGACAGGGCCCGTCGGCTATGGCTACACCTTC
J gene: TRBJ2-7; clone size: .; V gene: TRBV10-3; D gene: .; CDR3 protein: CASNKRQESYEQYF; CDR3 DNA: TGTGCCAGCAATAAACGACAGGAATCATACGAGCAGTACTTC
J gene: TRBJ2-7; clone size: .; V gene: TRBV5-1; D gene: .; CDR3 protein: CASSARDGQHEQYF; CDR3 DNA: TGCGCCAGCAGTGCTCGAGACGGACAGCACGAGCAGTACTTC
J gene: TRBJ2-3; clone size: .; V gene: TRBV10-3; D gene: .; CDR3 protein: CAISMDGGTDTQYF; CDR3 DNA: TGTGCCATCAGTATGGATGGGGGGACAGATACGCAGTATTTT
J gene: TRBJ2-5; clone size: few; V gene: TRBV5-1; D gene: .; CDR3 protein: CASNRRGNLGETQYF; CDR3 DNA: TGCGCCAGCAACCGGAGGGGGAATCTGGGTGAGACCCAGTACTTC
J gene: TRBJ2-1; clone size: many; V gene: TRBV20-1; D gene: TRBD2; CDR3 protein: CSAATSGGAVSYNEQFF; CDR3 DNA: TGCAGTGCAGCTACTAGCGGGGGGGCCGTTTCCTACAATGAGCAGTTCTTC
J gene: TRBJ2-3; clone size: few; V gene: TRBV11-2; D gene: TRBD2; CDR3 protein: CASSLGLAGQTDTQYF; CDR3 DNA: TGTGCCAGCAGCTTAGGACTAGCGGGTCAAACAGATACGCAGTATTTT
J gene: TRBJ1-1; clone size: .; V gene: TRBV2; D gene: TRBD1; CDR3 protein: CASSFPGGGRRTEAFF; CDR3 DNA: TGTGCCAGCAGTTTCCCAGGGGGCGGGAGAAGGACTGAAGCTTTCTTT
J gene: TRBJ1-1; clone size: .; V gene: TRBV10-3; D gene: .; CDR3 protein: CASSGQNGVTEAFF; CDR3 DNA: TGTGCCAGCAGCGGTCAGAATGGGGTGACTGAAGCTTTCTTT
J gene: TRBJ1-2; clone size: many; V gene: TRBV4-2; D gene: .; CDR3 protein: CASSQVGGRDYGYTF; CDR3 DNA: TGTGCCAGCAGCCAAGTCGGGGGGAGGGACTATGGCTACACCTTC
J gene: TRBJ2-1; clone size: many; V gene: TRBV7-2; D gene: .; CDR3 protein: CASSPRKKEDEQFF; CDR3 DNA: TGTGCCAGCAGCCCGCGAAAAAAAGAGGATGAGCAGTTCTTC
J gene: TRBJ2-7; clone size: many; V gene: TRBV2; D gene: .; CDR3 protein: CASSEGPDSLVYEQYF; CDR3 DNA: TGTGCCAGCAGTGAGGGACCTGACTCATTGGTCTACGAGCAGTACTTC
J gene: TRBJ1-5; clone size: many; V gene: TRBV20-1; D gene: .; CDR3 protein: CSATGSNQPQHF; CDR3 DNA: TGCAGTGCAACAGGATCCAATCAGCCCCAGCATTTT
J gene: TRBJ1-2; clone size: many; V gene: TRBV5-8; D gene: .; CDR3 protein: CASSRENTNYGYTF; CDR3 DNA: TGTGCCAGCAGCAGAGAAAATACGAACTATGGCTACACCTTC
J gene: TRBJ2-3; clone size: many; V gene: TRBV7-2; D gene: .; CDR3 protein: CASSLVRATDTQYF; CDR3 DNA: TGTGCCAGCAGCTTAGTCCGCGCCACAGATACGCAGTATTTT
J gene: TRBJ2-1; clone size: few; V gene: TRBV9; D gene: .; CDR3 protein: CASSVEGGGWNEQFF; CDR3 DNA: TGTGCCAGCAGCGTAGAGGGAGGGGGGTGGAATGAGCAGTTCTTC
J gene: TRBJ1-5; clone size: .; V gene: TRBV19; D gene: .; CDR3 protein: CASSIGSTHNQPQHF; CDR3 DNA: TGTGCCAGTAGTATAGGCAGTACCCACAATCAGCCCCAGCATTTT
J gene: TRBJ2-7; clone size: .; V gene: TRBV11-2; D gene: .; CDR3 protein: CASSLRARGGISLFQGVEQYF; CDR3 DNA: TGTGCCAGCAGCTTACGAGCTCGAGGGGGGATAAGTCTTTTTCAGGGGGTCGAGCAGTACTTC
J gene: TRBJ2-1; clone size: .; V gene: TRBV24-1; D gene: .; CDR3 protein: CATSEGGEARQFF; CDR3 DNA: TGTGCCACCAGTGAGGGCGGGGAGGCGCGGCAGTTCTTC
J gene: TRBJ2-7; clone size: .; V gene: TRBV10-2; D gene: TRBD1; CDR3 protein: CASTRDRGYEQYF; CDR3 DNA: TGCGCCAGTACCCGGGACAGGGGCTACGAGCAGTACTTC
J gene: TRBJ2-7; clone size: .; V gene: TRBV18; D gene: .; CDR3 protein: CASSPPRNWGNSNEQYF; CDR3 DNA: TGTGCCAGCTCACCACCGCGCAACTGGGGGAATTCGAACGAGCAGTACTTC
J gene: TRBJ2-2; clone size: many; V gene: TRBV7-3; D gene: TRBD2; CDR3 protein: CASSSSGTGELFF; CDR3 DNA: TGTGCCAGCAGCTCTAGCGGAACCGGGGAGCTGTTTTTT
J gene: TRBJ1-1; clone size: many; V gene: TRBV10-3; D gene: .; CDR3 protein: CAISESDQGIGAFF; CDR3 DNA: TGTGCCATCAGTGAGTCTGACCAGGGAATTGGAGCTTTCTTT
J gene: TRBJ2-5; clone size: .; V gene: TRBV15; D gene: .; CDR3 protein: CATSSVGGHGETQYF; CDR3 DNA: TGTGCCACCAGCAGCGTAGGAGGGCACGGTGAGACCCAGTACTTC
J gene: TRBJ1-2; clone size: many; V gene: TRBV2; D gene: .; CDR3 protein: CASSGGRSPNYGYTF; CDR3 DNA: TGTGCCAGCAGTGGAGGCCGATCCCCTAACTATGGCTACACCTTC
J gene: TRBJ1-1; clone size: many; V gene: TRBV20-1; D gene: .; CDR3 protein: CSASRGGLNTEAFF; CDR3 DNA: TGCAGTGCTAGTAGGGGGGGCCTGAACACTGAAGCTTTCTTT
J gene: TRBJ2-1; clone size: few; V gene: TRBV6-1; D gene: TRBD2; CDR3 protein: CASSPGLGNYNEQFF; CDR3 DNA: TGTGCCAGCAGTCCTGGACTAGGTAACTACAATGAGCAGTTCTTC
J gene: TRBJ1-1; clone size: few; V gene: TRBV6-1; D gene: .; CDR3 protein: CASSAPFMNTEAFF; CDR3 DNA: TGTGCCAGCAGTGCTCCCTTTATGAACACTGAAGCTTTCTTT
J gene: TRBJ2-1; clone size: .; V gene: TRBV20-1; D gene: .; CDR3 protein: CSARDMGSYSYNEQFF; CDR3 DNA: TGCAGTGCTAGAGATATGGGGTCCTACTCCTACAATGAGCAGTTCTTC
J gene: TRBJ1-2; clone size: many; V gene: TRBV7-9; D gene: .; CDR3 protein: CASSHSDARGYGYTF; CDR3 DNA: TGTGCCAGCAGCCATAGCGACGCCAGGGGCTATGGCTACACCTTC
J gene: TRBJ2-1; clone size: .; V gene: TRBV5-1; D gene: .; CDR3 protein: CASSLVAGNNEQFF; CDR3 DNA: TGCGCCAGCAGCTTAGTGGCGGGGAACAATGAGCAGTTCTTC
J gene: TRBJ1-6; clone size: many; V gene: TRBV19; D gene: TRBD1; CDR3 protein: CASSAPPGQGNSPLHF; CDR3 DNA: TGTGCCAGTAGTGCACCCCCGGGACAGGGTAATTCACCCCTCCACTTT
J gene: TRBJ1-2; clone size: .; V gene: TRBV25-1; D gene: .; CDR3 protein: CASSDEAGSYGYTF; CDR3 DNA: TGTGCCAGCAGTGATGAGGCAGGGAGCTATGGCTACACCTTC
J gene: TRBJ2-7; clone size: .; V gene: TRBV3-1; D gene: TRBD2; CDR3 protein: CASSPSGARYYEQYF; CDR3 DNA: TGTGCCAGCAGCCCTAGCGGGGCGAGGTATTACGAGCAGTACTTC